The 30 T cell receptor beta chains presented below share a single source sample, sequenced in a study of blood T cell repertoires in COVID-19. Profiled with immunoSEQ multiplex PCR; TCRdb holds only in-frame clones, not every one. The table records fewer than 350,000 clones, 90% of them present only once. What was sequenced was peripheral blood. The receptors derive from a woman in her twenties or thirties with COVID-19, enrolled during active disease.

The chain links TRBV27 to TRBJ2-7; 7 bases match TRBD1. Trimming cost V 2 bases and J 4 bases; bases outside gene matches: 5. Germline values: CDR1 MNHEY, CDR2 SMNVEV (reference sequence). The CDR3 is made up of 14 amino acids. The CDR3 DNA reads TGTGCCAGCAGTTTACGAGGGGGCCCATACGAGCAGTACTTC. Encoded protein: CASSLRGGPYEQYF.

The CDR3 DNA sequence: TGTGCCAGTAGTATTGGCAGGGGTGCCTACGAGCAGTACTTC. Protein sequence: CASSIGRGAYEQYF. V and J are TRBV19 and TRBJ2-7, with D perhaps TRBD1 (6 bases). The CDR3 runs to 14 residues. Trimming shortened V by 3 bases and J by 2 bases, and 11 bases separated the two germline ends. Germline assignment: CDR1 LNHDA and CDR2 SQIVND (reference sequence).

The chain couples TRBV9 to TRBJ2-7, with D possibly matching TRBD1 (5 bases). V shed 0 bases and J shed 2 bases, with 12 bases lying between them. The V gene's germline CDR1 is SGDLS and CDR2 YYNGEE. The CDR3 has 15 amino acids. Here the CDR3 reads CASSVDGGATYEQYF. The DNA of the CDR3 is TGTGCCAGCAGCGTAGATGGTGGGGCCACCTACGAGCAGTACTTC.

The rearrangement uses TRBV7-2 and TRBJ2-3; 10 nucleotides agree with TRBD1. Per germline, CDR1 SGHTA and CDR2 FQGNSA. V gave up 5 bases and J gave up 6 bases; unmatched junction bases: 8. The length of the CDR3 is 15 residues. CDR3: CASSPRQGAMDTQYF. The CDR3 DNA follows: TGTGCCAGCAGCCCGAGACAGGGGGCAATGGATACGCAGTATTTT.

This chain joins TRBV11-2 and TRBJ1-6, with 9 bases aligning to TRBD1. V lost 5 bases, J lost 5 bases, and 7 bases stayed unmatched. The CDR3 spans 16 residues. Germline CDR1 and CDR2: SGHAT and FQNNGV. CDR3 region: CASSRWTGEDNSPLHF. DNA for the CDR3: TGTGCCAGCAGCCGCTGGACAGGGGAAGATAATTCACCCCTCCACTTT.

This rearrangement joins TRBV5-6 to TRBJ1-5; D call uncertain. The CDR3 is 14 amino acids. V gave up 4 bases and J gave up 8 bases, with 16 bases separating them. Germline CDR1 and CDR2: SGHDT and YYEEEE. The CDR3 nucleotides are TGTGCCAGCAGCCGCGGGAGCATCGGAAAGCCCCAGCATTTT. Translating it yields CASSRGSIGKPQHF.

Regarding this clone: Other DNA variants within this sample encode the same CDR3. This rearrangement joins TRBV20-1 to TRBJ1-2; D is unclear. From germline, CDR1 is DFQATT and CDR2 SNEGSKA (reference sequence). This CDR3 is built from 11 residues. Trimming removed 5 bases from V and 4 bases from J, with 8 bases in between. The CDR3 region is CSASDSYGYTF. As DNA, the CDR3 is TGCAGTGCTTCGGACTCCTATGGCTACACCTTC.

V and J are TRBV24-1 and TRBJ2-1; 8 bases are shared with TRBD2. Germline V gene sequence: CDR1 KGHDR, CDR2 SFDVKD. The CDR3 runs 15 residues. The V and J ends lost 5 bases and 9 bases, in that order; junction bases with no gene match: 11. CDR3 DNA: TGTGCCACCAGTGGTCCCCCACGGGAGGGCAGTGAGCAGTTCTTC. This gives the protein CATSGPPREGSEQFF.

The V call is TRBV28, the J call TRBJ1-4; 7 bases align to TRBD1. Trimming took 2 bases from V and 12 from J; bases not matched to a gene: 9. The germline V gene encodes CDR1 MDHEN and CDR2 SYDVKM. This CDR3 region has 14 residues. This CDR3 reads CASSLSQQGMELFF. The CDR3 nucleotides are TGTGCCAGCAGTTTAAGTCAACAGGGGATGGAACTGTTTTTT.

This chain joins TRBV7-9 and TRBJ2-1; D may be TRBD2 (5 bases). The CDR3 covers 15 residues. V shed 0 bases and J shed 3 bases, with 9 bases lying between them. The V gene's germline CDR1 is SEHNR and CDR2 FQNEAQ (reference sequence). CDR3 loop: CASSLAQTNYNEQFF. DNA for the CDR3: TGTGCCAGCAGCTTAGCGCAGACTAACTACAATGAGCAGTTCTTC.

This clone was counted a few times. The CDR3 region has the DNA TGTGCCAGCAGGACGACAGGGGCTGGGGCTGAAGCTTTCTTT. It encodes CASRTTGAGAEAFF. The chain carries TRBV6-5 and TRBJ1-1; 8 positions agree with TRBD1. The germline V gene has CDR1 MNHEY and CDR2 SVGAGI. V trimming: 6 bases; J trimming: 6 bases; junction bases outside the gene matches: 9. The length of the CDR3 is 14 residues.

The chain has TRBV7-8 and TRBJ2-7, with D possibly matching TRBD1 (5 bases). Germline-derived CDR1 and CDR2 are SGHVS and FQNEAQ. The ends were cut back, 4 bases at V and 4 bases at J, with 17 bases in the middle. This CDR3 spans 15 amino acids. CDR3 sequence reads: CASSSLLDKTYEQYF. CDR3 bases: TGTGCCAGCAGCTCCCTTCTGGACAAGACATACGAGCAGTACTTC.

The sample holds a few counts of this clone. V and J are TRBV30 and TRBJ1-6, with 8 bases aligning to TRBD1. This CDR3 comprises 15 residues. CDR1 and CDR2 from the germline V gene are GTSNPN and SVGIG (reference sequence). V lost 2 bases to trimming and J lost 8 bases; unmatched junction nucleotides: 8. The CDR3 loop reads CAWSRGGQGDSPLHF. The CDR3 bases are TGTGCCTGGAGTAGGGGTGGACAGGGAGATTCACCCCTCCACTTT.

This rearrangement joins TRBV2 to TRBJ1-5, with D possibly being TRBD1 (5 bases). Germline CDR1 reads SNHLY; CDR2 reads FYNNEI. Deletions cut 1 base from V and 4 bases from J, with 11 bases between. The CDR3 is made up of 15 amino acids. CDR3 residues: CASSEEGALNQPQHF. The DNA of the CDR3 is TGTGCCAGCAGTGAAGAAGGGGCCCTAAATCAGCCCCAGCATTTT.

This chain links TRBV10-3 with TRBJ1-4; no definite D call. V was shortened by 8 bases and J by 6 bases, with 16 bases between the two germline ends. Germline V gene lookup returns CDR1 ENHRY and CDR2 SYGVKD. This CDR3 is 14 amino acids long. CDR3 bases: TGTGCCATCGGGGATGGAGGGAGATATGAAAAACTGTTTTTT. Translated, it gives CAIGDGGRYEKLFF.

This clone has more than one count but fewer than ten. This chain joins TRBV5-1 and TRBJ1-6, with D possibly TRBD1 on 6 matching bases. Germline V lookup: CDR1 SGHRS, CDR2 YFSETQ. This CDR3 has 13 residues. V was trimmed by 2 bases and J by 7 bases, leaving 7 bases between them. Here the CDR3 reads CASSLQGNSPLHF. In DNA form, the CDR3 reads TGCGCCAGCAGCTTACAGGGAAATTCACCCCTCCACTTT.

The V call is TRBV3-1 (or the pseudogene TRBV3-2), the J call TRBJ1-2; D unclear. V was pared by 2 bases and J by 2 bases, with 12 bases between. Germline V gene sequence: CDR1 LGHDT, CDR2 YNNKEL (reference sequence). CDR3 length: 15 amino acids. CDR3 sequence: CASSQTGGRNYGYTF. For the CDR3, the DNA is TGTGCCAGCAGCCAAACGGGTGGCAGAAACTATGGCTACACCTTC.

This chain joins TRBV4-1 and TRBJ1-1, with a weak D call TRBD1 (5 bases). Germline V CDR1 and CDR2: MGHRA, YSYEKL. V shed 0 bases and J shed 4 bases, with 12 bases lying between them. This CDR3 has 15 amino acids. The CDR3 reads CASSQEGGGTTEAFF. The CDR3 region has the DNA TGCGCCAGCAGCCAAGAGGGCGGGGGGACCACTGAAGCTTTCTTT.

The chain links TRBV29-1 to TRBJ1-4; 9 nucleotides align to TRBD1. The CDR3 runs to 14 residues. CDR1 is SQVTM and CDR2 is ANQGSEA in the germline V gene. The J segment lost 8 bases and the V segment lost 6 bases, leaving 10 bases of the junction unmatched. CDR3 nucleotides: TGCAGCGTCGCCGGGACAGGGCGGAGGGAAAAACTGTTTTTT. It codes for CSVAGTGRREKLFF.

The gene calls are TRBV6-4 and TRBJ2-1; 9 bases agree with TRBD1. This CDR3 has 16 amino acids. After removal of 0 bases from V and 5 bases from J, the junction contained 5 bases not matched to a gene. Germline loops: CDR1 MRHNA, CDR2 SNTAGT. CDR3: CASSDSSGTGHNEQFF. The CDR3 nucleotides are TGTGCCAGCAGTGACTCGTCCGGGACAGGGCACAATGAGCAGTTCTTC.

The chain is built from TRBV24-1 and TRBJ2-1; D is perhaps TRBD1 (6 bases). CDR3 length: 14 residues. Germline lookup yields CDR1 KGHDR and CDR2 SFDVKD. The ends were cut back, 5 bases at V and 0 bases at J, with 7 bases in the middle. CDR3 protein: CATSGTVSYNEQFF. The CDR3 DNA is TGTGCCACCAGTGGGACAGTCTCCTACAATGAGCAGTTCTTC.

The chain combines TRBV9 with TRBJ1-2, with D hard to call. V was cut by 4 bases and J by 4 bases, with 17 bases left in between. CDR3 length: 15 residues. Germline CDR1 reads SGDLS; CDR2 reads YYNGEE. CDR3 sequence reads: CASSPGPSGIYGYTF. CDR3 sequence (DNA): TGTGCCAGCAGCCCCGGTCCATCGGGGATCTATGGCTACACCTTC.

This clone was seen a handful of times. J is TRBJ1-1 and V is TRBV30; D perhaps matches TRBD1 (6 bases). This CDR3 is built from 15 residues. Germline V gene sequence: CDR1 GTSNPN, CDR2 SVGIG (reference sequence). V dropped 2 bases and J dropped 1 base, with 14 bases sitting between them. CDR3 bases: TGTGCCTGGAGTAGAACAGGGCAGGCGAACACTGAAGCTTTCTTT. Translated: CAWSRTGQANTEAFF.

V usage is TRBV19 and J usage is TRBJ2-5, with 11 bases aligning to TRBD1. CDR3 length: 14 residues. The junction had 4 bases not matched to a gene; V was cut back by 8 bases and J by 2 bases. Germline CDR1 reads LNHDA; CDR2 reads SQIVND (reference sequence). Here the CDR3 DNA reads TGTGCCAGTCAAGGACAGGGGGCTCAAGAGACCCAGTACTTC. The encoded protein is CASQGQGAQETQYF. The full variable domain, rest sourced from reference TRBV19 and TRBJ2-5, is DGGITQSPKYLFRKEGQNVTLSCEQNLNHDAMYWYRQDPGQGLRLIYYSQIVNDFQKGDIAEGYSVSREKKESFPLTVTSAQKNPTAFYLCASQGQGAQETQYFGPGTRLLVL.

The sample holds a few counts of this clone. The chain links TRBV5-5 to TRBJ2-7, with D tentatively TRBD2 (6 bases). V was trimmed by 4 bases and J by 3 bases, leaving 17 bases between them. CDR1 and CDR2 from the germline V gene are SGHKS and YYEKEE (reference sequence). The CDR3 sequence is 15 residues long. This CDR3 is CASSLSAGQSYEQYF. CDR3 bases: TGTGCCAGCAGCCTTAGCGCGGGGCAGAGCTACGAGCAGTACTTC.

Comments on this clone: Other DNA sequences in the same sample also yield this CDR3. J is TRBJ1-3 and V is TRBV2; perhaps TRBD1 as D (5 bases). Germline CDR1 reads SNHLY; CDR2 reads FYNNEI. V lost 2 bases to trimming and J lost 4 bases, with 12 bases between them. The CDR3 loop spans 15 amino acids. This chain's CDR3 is CASSERQGSGNTIYF. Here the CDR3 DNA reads TGTGCCAGCAGTGAACGGCAGGGTTCGGGAAACACCATATATTTT.

The CDR3 loop is CASSFLTSGSADTQYF. The CDR3, as DNA: TGTGCCAGCAGCTTCCTTACTAGCGGGAGTGCAGATACGCAGTATTTT. The rearrangement links TRBV11-1 to TRBJ2-3; 11 positions agree with TRBD2. V trimming: 3 bases; J trimming: 4 bases; junction bases outside the gene matches: 6. There are 16 residues in the CDR3. The germline CDR1 and CDR2 sequences are SGHAT and FQDESV (reference sequence).

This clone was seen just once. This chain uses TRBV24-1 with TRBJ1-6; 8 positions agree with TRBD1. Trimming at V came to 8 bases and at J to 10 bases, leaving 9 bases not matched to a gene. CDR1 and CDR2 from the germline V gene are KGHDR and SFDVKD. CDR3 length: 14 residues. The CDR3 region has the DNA TGTGCCACCATCGACAGGGGTTTGTACTCACCCCTCCACTTT. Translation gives CATIDRGLYSPLHF.

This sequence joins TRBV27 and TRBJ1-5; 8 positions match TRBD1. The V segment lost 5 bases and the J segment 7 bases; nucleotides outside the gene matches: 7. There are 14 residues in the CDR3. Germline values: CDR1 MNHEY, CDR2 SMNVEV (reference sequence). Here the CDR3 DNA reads TGTGCCAGCAGTGAAAGACAGGGGATACAGCCCCAGCATTTT. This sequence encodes CASSERQGIQPQHF.

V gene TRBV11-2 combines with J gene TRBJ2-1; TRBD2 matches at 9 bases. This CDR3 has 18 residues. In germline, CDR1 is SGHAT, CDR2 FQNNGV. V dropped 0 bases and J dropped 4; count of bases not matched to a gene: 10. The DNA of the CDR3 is TGTGCCAGCAGCTTAGATCGGGGGGGGCTAGCGGGATACAATGAGCAGTTCTTC. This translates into CASSLDRGGLAGYNEQFF.